This T cell receptor beta chain was identified in a study of blood T cell repertoires in COVID-19. For the study at large: In each case, the material was cDNA or gDNA derived from T cells, B-cell-depleted T cells, or PBMCs.

Trimming cost V 7 bases and J 7 bases, with 16 bases left between them. The germline CDR1 and CDR2 sequences are WNHNN and SYGVQD (reference sequence). CDR3 length equals 13 residues. This study enrolled people aged 18 to 89 from approximately 25 US geographic areas. Assignments of participants to cohorts depended upon their own reported clinical history. Sequencing was performed with immunoSEQ multiplex PCR; in TCRdb, only in-frame clones are kept and a portion is missing. The table has about 200,000 clones, around 82% seen once; the top ten hold around 4.6%. Material for sequencing was PBMCs or T cells enriched from blood (not recorded which). The V gene is TRBV10-1, the J gene TRBJ1-1, with TRBD1 as a possible D gene (6 bases). The TCR originated in a woman between 45 and 65 years old who had been exposed to COVID-19. As DNA, the CDR3 is TGCGCCAGCATCACAGGGCAGAGTTTTGAAGCTTTCTTT. Protein sequence: CASITGQSFEAFF.